These T cell receptor beta chains were read from a single sample in a study of beta chain features in type 1 diabetes. Sequenced by immunoSEQ multiplex PCR; TCRdb stores in-frame clones only, minus some. This table holds around 150,000 clones, 63% found once. Sequenced: naive CD4+ T cells from blood. Receptors originate from a man under 40 with type 1 diabetes. Both conserved end residues are part of each CDR3. The D gene is left open where the match is weak. Clone size appears in some rows only: once, few, many, or a class for an expanded clone.

clone_size	v_call	d_call	j_call	cdr3_aa	cdr3_nt
NA	TRBV11-2	TRBD1	TRBJ2-5	CASRHSWDRQETQYF	TGTGCCAGCAGGCATAGTTGGGACAGACAAGAGACCCAGTACTTC
NA	TRBV5-1	NA	TRBJ2-5	CASSLTAGVQETQYF	TGCGCCAGCAGCCTCACGGCAGGGGTCCAAGAGACCCAGTACTTC
few	TRBV18	TRBD1	TRBJ2-4	CASSPRGTDLAKNIQYF	TGTGCCAGCTCACCTAGAGGGACAGATCTAGCCAAAAACATTCAGTACTTC
NA	TRBV29-1	NA	TRBJ2-7	CSVEQQGEGEQYF	TGCAGCGTTGAACAACAGGGTGAGGGAGAGCAGTACTTC
few	TRBV9	TRBD2	TRBJ2-1	CASSVEDSGVVQFF	TGTGCCAGCAGCGTAGAAGATAGCGGGGTAGTACAGTTCTTC
NA	TRBV5-1	TRBD1	TRBJ2-1	CASSPGQGSYNEQFF	TGCGCCAGCAGCCCCGGACAGGGAAGCTACAATGAGCAGTTCTTC
once	TRBV30	NA	TRBJ2-7	CAWSVPRYEQYF	TGTGCCTGGAGTGTCCCTCGCTACGAGCAGTACTTC
NA	TRBV30	NA	TRBJ2-3	CAWVPLGAMDTQYF	TGTGCCTGGGTCCCATTGGGGGCCATGGATACGCAGTATTTT
NA	TRBV7-8	TRBD1	TRBJ2-3	CASSRTGFTDTQYF	TGTGCCAGCAGCCGGACAGGGTTCACAGATACGCAGTATTTT
once	TRBV4-1	NA	TRBJ2-7	CASSPEGTSYEQYF	TGCGCCAGCAGCCCTGAGGGTACCTCCTACGAGCAGTACTTC
NA	TRBV30	NA	TRBJ2-1	CAWTSAGDYNEQFF	TGTGCCTGGACCAGTGCAGGGGACTACAATGAGCAGTTCTTC
NA	TRBV2	NA	TRBJ1-6	CASSETPSPLHF	TGTGCCAGCAGTGAGACCCCCTCACCCCTCCACTTT
NA	TRBV7-6	TRBD2	TRBJ2-7	CASSSRAGWDSYEQYF	TGTGCCAGCAGCTCCCGAGCGGGGTGGGACTCCTACGAGCAGTACTTC
NA	TRBV5-6	NA	TRBJ1-6	CASSLGYGSPLHF	TGTGCCAGCAGCTTGGGGTATGGCTCACCCCTCCACTTT
NA	TRBV29-1	TRBD1	TRBJ2-5	CSVEDRGQETQYF	TGCAGCGTTGAGGACAGGGGCCAAGAGACCCAGTACTTC
NA	TRBV18	NA	TRBJ2-4	CASLYRRGGESKNIQYF	TGTGCCAGCCTGTACCGCCGGGGCGGCGAGTCCAAAAACATTCAGTACTTC
NA	TRBV5-1	TRBD2	TRBJ2-3	CASSLEASGYLSITDTQYF	TGCGCCAGCAGCTTGGAGGCTAGCGGATATCTAAGTATCACAGATACGCAGTATTTT
NA	TRBV7-2	NA	TRBJ2-7	CASSLAAGDAGEQYF	TGTGCCAGCAGCTTAGCAGCAGGGGATGCGGGCGAGCAGTACTTC
NA	TRBV4-3	NA	TRBJ1-2	CASSQGPLGYTF	TGCGCCAGCAGCCAAGGACCACTGGGCTACACCTTC
few	TRBV29-1	NA	TRBJ1-4	CRRYREGEKLFF	TGCAGGAGATACAGGGAGGGTGAAAAACTGTTTTTT
NA	TRBV4-3	NA	TRBJ1-1	CASSQDRHRGEAFF	TGCGCCAGCAGCCAAGATAGGCACAGAGGTGAAGCTTTCTTT
NA	TRBV25-1	NA	TRBJ2-7	CASSSTGTREQYF	TGTGCCAGCAGCAGCACCGGGACGAGAGAGCAGTACTTC
NA	TRBV29-1	NA	TRBJ2-7	CSGAGPREQYF	TGCAGCGGGGCAGGTCCCCGCGAGCAGTACTTC
NA	TRBV30	TRBD1	TRBJ2-3	CAWARQGTQYF	TGTGCCTGGGCGAGACAGGGTACGCAGTATTTT
NA	TRBV29-1	TRBD2	TRBJ2-3	CSVAGGPRQKTDTQYF	TGCAGTGTAGCGGGGGGGCCTCGACAAAAGACAGATACGCAGTATTTT
NA	TRBV5-6	NA	TRBJ2-3	CASSPPRGYTQYF	TGTGCCAGCAGCCCTCCGAGGGGGTATACGCAGTATTTT
NA	TRBV7-9	NA	TRBJ2-7	CASSLPGRTYEQYF	TGTGCCAGCAGCTTACCGGGACGGACTTACGAGCAGTACTTC
NA	TRBV27	NA	TRBJ2-4	CASSPGPGILAKNIQYF	TGTGCCAGCAGCCCTGGCCCAGGGATACTAGCCAAAAACATTCAGTACTTC
NA	TRBV5-1	TRBD1	TRBJ2-3	CASSLVGQGNTDTQYF	TGCGCCAGCAGCTTGGTCGGACAGGGAAACACAGATACGCAGTATTTT
NA	TRBV5-1	NA	TRBJ2-5	CASRLVVEETQYF	TGCGCCAGCAGGCTGGTGGTCGAGGAGACCCAGTACTTC
NA	TRBV20-1	NA	TRBJ1-1	CSARGNTEAFF	TGCAGTGCTAGGGGAAACACTGAAGCTTTCTTT
few	TRBV7-2	NA	TRBJ2-1	CASSSYMDIYNEQFF	TGTGCCAGCAGCTCTTATATGGACATCTACAATGAGCAGTTCTTC
NA	TRBV7-2	TRBD2	TRBJ2-3	CASSSRLAGGTDTQYF	TGTGCCAGCAGCTCCAGACTAGCGGGGGGCACAGATACGCAGTATTTT
NA	TRBV9	NA	TRBJ2-3	CASSLTDTQYF	TGTGCCAGCAGCCTTACAGATACGCAGTATTTT
NA	TRBV9	TRBD2	TRBJ2-3	CASSVELAAYTQYF	TGTGCCAGCAGCGTAGAACTAGCGGCATATACGCAGTATTTT
NA	TRBV30	TRBD1	TRBJ1-2	CAWSTGGWDGYTF	TGTGCCTGGAGTACAGGGGGATGGGATGGCTACACCTTC
NA	TRBV7-9	NA	TRBJ2-2	CASSLVLVAGELFF	TGTGCCAGCAGCTTAGTCCTGGTAGCCGGGGAGCTGTTTTTT
few	TRBV25-1	NA	TRBJ2-4	CASSVPGQKNIQYF	TGTGCCAGCAGTGTCCCGGGACAAAAAAACATTCAGTACTTC
NA	TRBV6-5	TRBD1	TRBJ1-6	CASSPTTGGISPLHF	TGTGCCAGCAGTCCGACGACAGGGGGTATTTCACCCCTCCACTTT
NA	TRBV5-1	NA	TRBJ2-5	CASSLEGQETQYF	TGCGCCAGCAGCTTGGAGGGTCAAGAGACCCAGTACTTC
NA	TRBV9	NA	TRBJ2-3	CASSSLAGVTDTQYF	TGTGCCAGCAGCTCTCTAGCCGGGGTCACAGATACGCAGTATTTT
NA	TRBV15	NA	TRBJ2-1	CATSRRHGDDEQFF	TGTGCCACCAGCAGAAGGCACGGGGATGATGAGCAGTTCTTC
NA	TRBV29-1	TRBD1	TRBJ1-1	CSVDVRDRVRTEAFF	TGCAGCGTTGACGTCCGGGACAGGGTGAGGACTGAAGCTTTCTTT
few	TRBV29-1	NA	TRBJ1-1	CSVARGQAEAFF	TGCAGCGTTGCGCGGGGGCAGGCTGAAGCTTTCTTT
NA	TRBV9	TRBD2	TRBJ2-3	CASSSSGSIFSTDTQYF	TGTGCCAGCAGCTCCAGCGGGAGTATCTTCTCCACAGATACGCAGTATTTT
few	TRBV7-9	NA	TRBJ2-5	CASSLASNVETQYF	TGTGCCAGCAGCCTCGCCTCAAATGTAGAGACCCAGTACTTC